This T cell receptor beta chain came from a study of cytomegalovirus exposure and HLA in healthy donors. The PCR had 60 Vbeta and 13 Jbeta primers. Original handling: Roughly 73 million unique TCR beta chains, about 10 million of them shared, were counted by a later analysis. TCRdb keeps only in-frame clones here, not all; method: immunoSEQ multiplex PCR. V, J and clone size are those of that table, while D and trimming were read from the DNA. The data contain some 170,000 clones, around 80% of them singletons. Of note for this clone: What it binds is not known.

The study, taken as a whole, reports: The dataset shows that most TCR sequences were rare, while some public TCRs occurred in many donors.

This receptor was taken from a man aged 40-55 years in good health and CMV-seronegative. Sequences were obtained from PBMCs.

This chain's CDR3 is CASSSTGTGVTGGYTF. The DNA for the CDR3 is TGTGCCAGCAGTTCCACCGGGACAGGGGTGACGGGTGGCTACACCTTC. The V gene is TRBV28, the J gene TRBJ1-2; 10 bases align to TRBD1. The CDR3 is 16 residues long. J gave up 7 bases and V 4 bases, and 12 bases lay outside the gene matches. Germline V lookup: CDR1 MDHEN, CDR2 SYDVKM.